These 15 T cell receptor beta chains share one sample of origin, sequenced in a study of T cells in Graves' hyperthyroidism and ophthalmopathy. Amplification of TCR beta CDR3 regions used RNA as the template. First-round RT-PCR targeting the TCR CDR3 was performed with the HTBI primer set. TCRdb re-called the multiplex PCR reads with MiXCR, one entry per CDR3 protein. The sample has under 350,000 distinct CDR3 sequences, 21% seen once. Sequenced: blood. The receptors originated from a woman aged 45-65 years with Graves' hyperthyroidism.

This clonotype was observed many times. This rearrangement joins TRBV28 to TRBJ2-5; D may be TRBD1 (5 bases). Trimming stripped 5 bases from V and 1 base from J, with 14 bases between. This CDR3 is built from 15 residues. CDR1 and CDR2 (germline): MDHEN, SYDVKM. The CDR3 DNA reads TGTGCCAGCAGTAAAAGACAGCCAGTCCAAGAGACCCAGTACTTC. Translated, it gives CASSKRQPVQETQYF.

This clonotype has only a few counts. This sequence joins TRBV20-1 and TRBJ1-5, with D possibly matching TRBD1 (5 bases). Germline CDR1 reads DFQATT; CDR2 reads SNEGSKA (reference sequence). V was cut by 2 bases and J by 3 bases, with 14 bases left in between. This CDR3 region has 15 residues. The CDR3 sequence: CSARQVQGDNQPQHF. The CDR3 DNA sequence: TGCAGTGCTAGACAGGTCCAGGGAGACAATCAGCCCCAGCATTTT.

This clonotype was recorded many times. The V call is TRBV5-1, the J call TRBJ1-2, with 10 bases identical to TRBD1. Germline CDR1 reads SGHRS; CDR2 reads YFSETQ. The CDR3 is 14 residues long. Losses at the gene ends were 5 bases for V and 3 bases for J; bases not matched to a gene: 4. CDR3 in amino acids: CASRAGTGDYGYTF. The DNA for the CDR3 is TGCGCCAGCAGGGCCGGGACAGGGGACTATGGCTACACCTTC.

The chain uses TRBV9 and TRBJ1-5; 7 bases fit TRBD1. Unmatched junction bases numbered 5, after V lost 4 bases and J lost 1 base. The germline V gene encodes CDR1 SGDLS and CDR2 YYNGEE. The CDR3 runs 15 residues. In DNA, the CDR3 is TGTGCCAGCAGCCCCGGACAGGCCAGCAATCAGCCCCAGCATTTT. Protein: CASSPGQASNQPQHF.

At least ten counts were recorded for this clonotype. The chain links TRBV11-2 to TRBJ2-5; TRBD1 agrees at 9 bases. The CDR3 sequence is 16 residues long. J gave up 4 bases and V 5 bases, and 11 bases lay outside the gene matches. The germline V gene has CDR1 SGHAT and CDR2 FQNNGV. CDR3 coding DNA: TGTGCCAGCAGCCCGGCCGGGACAGGGATTGGAGAGACCCAGTACTTC. It is translated as CASSPAGTGIGETQYF.

In its sample, this clonotype was seen a few times. V is TRBV6-2 or TRBV6-3 and J is TRBJ1-2; D possibly corresponds to TRBD1 (6 bases). The CDR3 sequence is 10 residues long. V lost 8 bases to trimming and J lost 7 bases, with 8 bases between them. Germline CDR1 and CDR2: MNHEY and SVGEGT. The DNA for the CDR3 is TGTGCCAGCCGGGACATTGGCTACACCTTC. Amino acid sequence: CASRDIGYTF.

This clonotype was picked up many times. V and J are TRBV20-1 and TRBJ1-5, with D maybe TRBD1 (6 bases). Trimming took off 3 bases at V and 4 bases at J, with 7 bases between the two ends. This CDR3 comprises 12 residues. The V gene's germline CDR1 is DFQATT and CDR2 SNEGSKA (reference sequence). The CDR3 spells CSASDRNQPQHF. In DNA form, the CDR3 reads TGCAGTGCTAGTGACAGGAATCAGCCCCAGCATTTT.

The CDR3 DNA sequence: TGTGCCAGCAGTGCCAGGGCCAGGGGAAACACCATATATTTT. This encodes CASSARARGNTIYF. J is TRBJ1-3 and V is TRBV6-2 or TRBV6-3; D perhaps matches TRBD1 (5 bases). Per germline, CDR1 MNHEY and CDR2 SVGEGT. This CDR3 is 14 amino acids long. Trimming shortened V by 5 bases and J by 4 bases, and 12 bases separated the two germline ends.

This clonotype appeared a few times. The chain joins TRBV7-8 to TRBJ1-5; D remains ambiguous. CDR3 size: 15 residues. Trimming pared 6 bases from V and 4 bases from J, leaving 16 bases between. CDR1 and CDR2 from the germline V gene are SGHVS and FQNEAQ. The CDR3 loop is CASRNSVTPNQPQHF. The CDR3 nucleotides are TGTGCCAGCAGGAACTCCGTGACACCGAATCAGCCCCAGCATTTT.

This clonotype was recorded many times. In DNA, the CDR3 is TGCAGTGCTCATTTACAGGGGGCAGGGGATACGCAGTATTTT. This sequence encodes CSAHLQGAGDTQYF. This chain uses TRBV20-1 with TRBJ2-3, with 9 nucleotides matching TRBD1. The CDR3 has 14 residues. V lost 5 bases and J lost 6; bases outside the gene matches: 9. The germline V gene encodes CDR1 DFQATT and CDR2 SNEGSKA (reference sequence).

This clonotype has more than one count but fewer than ten. The J gene is TRBJ1-4, the V gene TRBV18; 9 bases map to TRBD1. The V segment lost 2 bases and the J segment 5 bases; nucleotides outside the gene matches: 6. This CDR3 comprises 16 residues. In germline, CDR1 is KGHSH, CDR2 LQKENI. Here the CDR3 DNA reads TGTGCCAGCTCACCAATCCCCGGGACAGGGAATGAAAAACTGTTTTTT. Its protein is CASSPIPGTGNEKLFF.

This clonotype was found a few times. V gene TRBV20-1 combines with J gene TRBJ2-4, with D tentatively TRBD1 or TRBD2 (5 bases each). V lost 3 bases and J lost 0, with 21 bases in between. This CDR3 region has 18 residues. Germline V CDR1 and CDR2: DFQATT, SNEGSKA (reference sequence). Written as DNA, the CDR3 is TGCAGTGCTAGCCCCCCCCTCGGGGCCCAGGGAGCCAAAAACATTCAGTACTTC. Its protein is CSASPPLGAQGAKNIQYF.

The sample holds many counts of this clonotype. The rearrangement links TRBV12-3 or TRBV12-4 to TRBJ1-6; the match to TRBD1 covers 7 bases. The CDR3 is 16 residues long. The J segment lost 0 bases and the V segment lost 5 bases, leaving 4 bases of the junction unmatched. Written as DNA, the CDR3 is TGTGCCAGCAGTCCCAGGGGGTTCTCCTATAATTCACCCCTCCACTTT. Translation gives CASSPRGFSYNSPLHF.

This clonotype was counted at least ten times. The J gene is TRBJ2-3, the V gene TRBV2; 7 positions agree with TRBD2. CDR3 size: 18 residues. The ends lost 3 bases at V and 1 base at J; junction bases unmatched: 13. Germline V lookup: CDR1 SNHLY, CDR2 FYNNEI. CDR3 residues: CASSDGGAGSSGTDTQYF. The CDR3, as DNA: TGTGCCAGCAGTGACGGAGGAGCGGGATCGAGCGGCACAGATACGCAGTATTTT. Full variable domain (missing parts from reference TRBV2 and TRBJ2-3): EPEVTQTPSHQVTQMGQEVILRCVPISNHLYFYWYRQILGQKVEFLVSFYNNEISEKSEIFDDQFSVERPDGSNFTLKIRSTKLEDSAMYFCASSDGGAGSSGTDTQYFGPGTRLTVL.

V and J are TRBV7-2 and TRBJ1-6; D is unresolved. This CDR3 contains 14 residues. Trimming took 4 bases from V and 6 from J, leaving 10 bases between them. Germline-derived CDR1 and CDR2 are SGHTA and FQGNSA. DNA of the CDR3: TGTGCCAGCAGCTCCCCCTACAGTAATTCACCCCTCCACTTT. Its translation is CASSSPYSNSPLHF.